Listed below are T cell receptor beta chains from one sample, sequenced in a study of T cells in Graves' hyperthyroidism and ophthalmopathy. TCRdb reprocessed the multiplex PCR reads via MiXCR and lists one record per CDR3 protein. This sample has hundreds of thousands of distinct CDR3 sequences, with around 39% found just once. Sequencing was carried out using blood. The receptors shown here come from a man younger than 35 with Graves' hyperthyroidism. Each CDR3 is given with its conserved first and last residue. A D gene is named only where the DNA matches it firmly. Only some rows state a clone size, as once, few, many or a class for expanded clones.

abundance	v_gene	j_gene	d_gene	CDR3nt	CDR3aa
few	TRBV3-1	TRBJ2-7	NA	TGTGCCAGCAGCCAACTTGACAGGACCGCCGAGCAGTACTTC	CASSQLDRTAEQYF
many	TRBV2	TRBJ1-2	NA	TGTGCCAGTACTGGACCGGGCTTC	CASTGPGF
many	TRBV2	TRBJ1-2	NA	TGTGCCAGCAGTCCCGGGACATCCATTCGCTATGGCTACACCTTC	CASSPGTSIRYGYTF
NA	TRBV6-1	TRBJ1-1	TRBD1	TGTGCCAGCAGTCTATTTCCGGGACAGGGGCCGAGTGCTTTCTTT	CASSLFPGQGPSAFF
few	TRBV7-9	TRBJ2-5	NA	TGTGCCAGCAGCTTGGAAGGCCAGGGGGGCCAAGAGACCCAGTACTTC	CASSLEGQGGQETQYF
many	TRBV5-1	TRBJ1-6	TRBD1	TGCGCCAGCAGCTTTTCGGGACAGTTCAATTCACCCCTCCACTTT	CASSFSGQFNSPLHF
few	TRBV5-1	TRBJ1-3	NA	TGCGCCAGCAGCTGGGACGGTCGGTCTGGAAACACCATATATTTT	CASSWDGRSGNTIYF
many	TRBV19	TRBJ2-2	NA	TGTGCCAGTAATCTCAGAGGGGAGCTGTTTTTT	CASNLRGELFF
many	TRBV15	TRBJ1-3	NA	TGTGCCACCAGCAGAGATCCCCATACCTCTGGAAACACCATATATTTT	CATSRDPHTSGNTIYF
NA	TRBV12-3/TRBV12-4	TRBJ2-7	TRBD1	TGTGCCAGCAGTCCCTACAGGGGGCGGTACGAGCAGTACTTC	CASSPYRGRYEQYF
NA	TRBV5-1	TRBJ2-7	TRBD1	TGCGCCAGCAGCTTGCTGGGACAGCGAGCCTACGAGCAGTACTTC	CASSLLGQRAYEQYF
many	TRBV29-1	TRBJ2-6	NA	TGCAGCGTCCAGAGGGGGGTTGGTGGCAACGTCCTGACTTTC	CSVQRGVGGNVLTF
few	TRBV24-1	TRBJ2-2	NA	TGTGCCAGCAGTTACTTCAGGAACACCGGGGAGCTGTTTTTT	CASSYFRNTGELFF
many	TRBV10-2	TRBJ1-5	NA	TGCGCCAGCAGTGCTGGGAGGGCCGGCGGCAATCAGCCCCAGCATTTT	CASSAGRAGGNQPQHF
many	TRBV9	TRBJ2-5	NA	TGTGCCAGCAGCGTAGATCCAGAGACCCAGTACTTC	CASSVDPETQYF
NA	TRBV4-3	TRBJ2-7	NA	TGCGCCAGCAGCCAGACCGGACTGGTCTACGAGCAGTACTTC	CASSQTGLVYEQYF
NA	TRBV7-2	TRBJ2-7	NA	TGTGCCAGCAGTGCATACTCCGGGAACTCCTACGAGCAGTACTTC	CASSAYSGNSYEQYF
NA	TRBV12-3/TRBV12-4	TRBJ1-4	NA	TGTGCCAGCAGCCTGGACAGCCCTAATGAAAAACTGTTTTTT	CASSLDSPNEKLFF
NA	TRBV12-3/TRBV12-4	TRBJ1-1	NA	TGTGCCAGCAGTTCATCCTCCGGGACGGTGAAAACTGAAGCTTTCTTT	CASSSSSGTVKTEAFF
few	TRBV20-1	TRBJ2-7	TRBD1	TGCAGTGCTAGAGATCCGGACAGGGCCTACGAGCAGTACTTC	CSARDPDRAYEQYF
few	TRBV7-2	TRBJ2-7	NA	TGTGCCAGCAACCTTGAGGGCACCAGCTCCTACGAGCAGTACTTC	CASNLEGTSSYEQYF
few	TRBV6-6	TRBJ2-7	NA	TGTGCCATCACGGGACACCCCCGCTACGAGCAGTACTTC	CAITGHPRYEQYF
NA	TRBV4-3	TRBJ1-1	NA	TGCGCCAGCAGACAAGTGGAAGAAGCTTTCTTT	CASRQVEEAFF
NA	TRBV7-8	TRBJ1-2	NA	TGTGCCAGCAGCCTGCTAGCGATATATGGCTACACCTTC	CASSLLAIYGYTF
few	TRBV7-8	TRBJ2-7	NA	TGTGCCAGCAGCTTCCTTGGGAACTACGAGCAGTACTTC	CASSFLGNYEQYF
NA	TRBV5-5	TRBJ1-5	NA	TGTGCCAGCAGTTACGGGCCTCAGCATTTT	CASSYGPQHF
NA	TRBV2	TRBJ1-5	TRBD1	TGTGCCAGCAGTGAAAGGACAGGTACAAATCAGCCCCAGCATTTT	CASSERTGTNQPQHF
NA	TRBV30	TRBJ1-1	NA	TGTGCCTGGGGGGGCAGAATGAACACTGAAGCTTTCTTT	CAWGGRMNTEAFF
few	TRBV5-6	TRBJ1-6	NA	TGTGCCAGCAGCTTGGGGTGGGGGGCGGATTCACCCCTCCACTTT	CASSLGWGADSPLHF
NA	TRBV19	TRBJ1-2	NA	TGTGCCCCCCCCGGGGTTGTATACTATGGCTACACCTTC	CAPPGVVYYGYTF
NA	TRBV9	TRBJ1-6	NA	TGTGCCAGCAGTGATTTTCCAGAATCTAATTCACCCCTCCACTTT	CASSDFPESNSPLHF
NA	TRBV11-3	TRBJ2-1	NA	TGTGCCAGCAGCCAGGCCGATCTCATCTACAATGAGCAGTTCTTC	CASSQADLIYNEQFF
NA	TRBV2	TRBJ2-3	TRBD1	TGTGCCAGCAGTGGCCCGAGACAGGGGAGCTCTAGCACAGATACGCAGTATTTT	CASSGPRQGSSSTDTQYF